These 2 T cell receptor beta chains share one sample of origin, sequenced in a study of blood T cell repertoires in COVID-19. Repertoires were generated with immunoSEQ multiplex PCR, while TCRdb's copy carries only in-frame clones and drops some. Of under 450,000 clones in the sample, roughly four fifths are singletons; the top ten hold less than 6%. Input material: PBMCs or T cells enriched from blood (not recorded which). The receptors were gathered from a woman aged 45-65 years who had recovered from COVID-19.

The CDR3 reads CASSIAGTEIGNTIYF. CDR3 bases: TGTGCCAGTAGTATAGCCGGGACAGAAATTGGAAACACCATATATTTT. This chain links TRBV19 with TRBJ1-3; 7 bases agree with TRBD1. CDR3 length: 16 residues. V shed 1 base, J shed 3 bases, and the junction held 6 bases outside the gene matches. Germline V CDR1 and CDR2: LNHDA, SQIVND (reference sequence).

This rearrangement joins TRBV19 to TRBJ1-1; TRBD1 is a possible D gene (5 bases). Trimming took off 1 base at V and 7 bases at J, with 13 bases between the two ends. CDR1 is LNHDA, CDR2 SQIVND, per germline (reference sequence). The CDR3 is 14 amino acids. CDR3 nucleotides: TGTGCCAGTAGTATAGGCAGGGCTGATAGTGAAGCTTTCTTT. Translation gives CASSIGRADSEAFF.